Each of the 18 T cell receptor beta chains below was sequenced from the same sample in a study of tumor-infiltrating lymphocytes in primary liver carcinoma. Total RNA amounting to 500 ng was the source from which TCR beta cDNA was made with a constant-region primer. Library construction for TCR beta comprised three nested multiplex PCR rounds performed with slightly modified ARM-PCR. The study ran its first two PCR rounds for approximately 10 cycles each, using TRBV1-TRBV30 forward primers and a C-beta reverse primer. TCRdb reprocessed the multiplex PCR reads with MiXCR, giving one entry per CDR3 protein. Of around 71,000 distinct CDR3 sequences listed, 70% to 75% are singletons. Investigators took RNA and DNA out together from 20-30 mg of unsorted bulk tissue. The material sequenced was liver tumor tissue from sampling region 4. Subset given: tumor region T4, right-lateral pole. The receptor set was obtained from a woman aged 55-70 years with primary liver carcinoma and hepatitis B virus infection.

A remark on this clonotype: At one end the junction does not follow the germline gene, possibly because of a read error. This chain joins TRBV6-5 and TRBJ2-3, with TRBD2 as a possible D gene (5 bases). The CDR3 consists of 14 residues. CDR1 and CDR2 (germline): MNHEY, SVGAGI. In nucleotides, the CDR3 is TGTGCCAGGAGTCCTAGCCCTCGCGACGGTACGCGGTGTTTT. As protein: CARSPSPRDGTRCF.

V and J are TRBV20-1 and TRBJ2-1; 11 nucleotides match TRBD2. V shed 6 bases and J 2 bases; nucleotides not matched to a gene: 12. There are 17 residues in the CDR3. Germline V gene sequence: CDR1 DFQATT, CDR2 SNEGSKA (reference sequence). The CDR3 DNA reads as TGCAGTGCCAAGTCCGCTAGCGGGAGGTACACCTACAATGAGCAGTTCTTC. Protein: CSAKSASGRYTYNEQFF.

This clonotype was seen at least ten times. The chain joins TRBV12-3 or TRBV12-4 to TRBJ2-6; 11 bases are shared with TRBD1. This CDR3 comprises 17 residues. The junction had 4 bases not matched to a gene; V was cut back by 5 bases and J by 1 base. CDR3 nucleotide sequence: TGTGCCAGCAGTCCGGGACAGGGGGTATCTGGGGCCAACGTCCTGACTTTC. Translating gives CASSPGQGVSGANVLTF.

The genes are TRBV29-1 and TRBJ2-5; D is undetermined. The CDR3 has 15 amino acids. CDR1 and CDR2 from the germline V gene are SQVTM and ANQGSEA. CDR3 nucleotide sequence: TGCAGTGTCGATCCCCGGTTTGGGCTCGCGGAGACCCAGTACTTC. Residues: CSVDPRFGLAETQYF.

As for this clonotype: The junction does not match germline at one end; this may be a read error. The chain couples TRBV12-3 or TRBV12-4 to TRBJ1-1; D ambiguous. This CDR3 is 16 amino acids long. The CDR3 loop is CVSSPLGPSGNTEAFF. Written as DNA, the CDR3 is TGTGTCAGCAGTCCTTTGGGTCCGTCGGGGAACACTGAAGCTTTCTTT.

In regard to this clonotype: The junction and the germline gene differ at one end; a read error may be behind it. The chain links TRBV12-3 or TRBV12-4 to TRBJ1-1; 9 positions match TRBD1. This CDR3 region has 17 residues. In DNA, the CDR3 is TGTGCTAGCAGTTTAATACCGGGACAGGGTAGCGGCACTGAAACTTTCTTT. It encodes CASSLIPGQGSGTETFF.

Many counts were recorded for this clonotype. This chain uses TRBV5-1 with TRBJ1-1, with unresolved D. V dropped 0 bases and J dropped 3 bases, with 9 bases sitting between them. Germline V gives CDR1 SGHRS, CDR2 YFSETQ. The CDR3 has 14 amino acids. CDR3 sequence reads: CASSLGWGYTEAFF. DNA for the CDR3: TGCGCCAGCAGCTTGGGATGGGGATACACTGAAGCTTTCTTT.

V gene TRBV6-2 or TRBV6-3 combines with J gene TRBJ2-7; 7 bases are a match to TRBD2. V dropped 7 bases and J dropped 4; count of bases not matched to a gene: 13. The length of the CDR3 is 15 residues. The V gene's germline CDR1 is MNHEY and CDR2 SVGEGT. CDR3 DNA sequence: TGTGCCAGCATCAAGGCTAACGGGGGGTCGTACGAGCAGTACTTC. Translation: CASIKANGGSYEQYF.

Details on this clonotype: A read error may produce the germline difference seen at one junction end. The chain employs TRBV28 and TRBJ2-7, with TRBD1 matching 8 bases. The CDR3 runs to 15 residues. Per the germline V gene, CDR1 is MDHEN and CDR2 is SYDVKM. CDR3 protein: CASSLKGQGVDEQYF. For the CDR3, the DNA is TGTGCCAGCAGTTTGAAAGGACAGGGTGTGGACGAGCAATACTTC.

For this clonotype: A much larger clone is a single base away; this may be a read error. Since the CDR3 does not end with the conserved phenylalanine or tryptophan, this likely comes from a read error. V usage is TRBV5-1 and J usage is TRBJ2-7, with D perhaps matching TRBD1 or TRBD2 (5 bases each). The CDR3 sequence is 15 residues long. Germline values: CDR1 SGHRS, CDR2 YFSETQ. V lost 1 base and J 1 base, leaving 12 bases between the germline ends. The CDR3 DNA reads TGCGCCAGCAGCTTGCAGAGGGGTCCTTCCTACGAGCAGTACTCC. Residues: CASSLQRGPSYEQYS.

The chain uses TRBV5-6 and TRBJ2-1; TRBD1 or TRBD2 may be the D gene (6 bases each). There are 17 residues in the CDR3. V gave up 4 bases and J gave up 6 bases, with 23 bases separating them. Germline V gene sequence: CDR1 SGHDT, CDR2 YYEEEE. The CDR3 here is CASSPRRGASVLNEQFF. CDR3 nucleotides: TGTGCCAGCAGCCCCCGGAGGGGGGCATCCGTTCTCAATGAGCAGTTCTTC.

Concerning this clonotype itself: The conserved closing phenylalanine or tryptophan is absent in this CDR3, likely reflecting a read error. This sequence joins TRBV11-1 and TRBJ2-1; the D gene could be TRBD1 or TRBD2 (6 bases each). This CDR3 has 15 amino acids. CDR1 is SGHAT and CDR2 is FQDESV in the germline V gene (reference sequence). Here the CDR3 reads CACSLGGTTYNEQFI. DNA for the CDR3: TGTGCCTGCAGTTTAGGGGGGACGACCTACAATGAGCAGTTCATC.

For this clonotype: A junction end diverges from the germline sequence, so it may reflect a read error. The CDR3 DNA reads as TGTGCCAACAGCTCACTTTTTTCTCTCGGAGATACGCAGTATTTT. It translates to CANSSLFSLGDTQYF. The rearrangement joins TRBV11-1 to TRBJ2-3; no clear D. CDR1 is SGHAT, CDR2 FQDESV, per germline (reference sequence). This CDR3 has 15 amino acids. The full variable domain, rest sourced from reference TRBV11-1 and TRBJ2-3, is EAEVAQSPRYKITEKSQAVAFWCDPISGHATLYWYRQILGQGPELLVQFQDESVVDDSQLPKDRFSAERLKGVDSTLKIQPAELGDSAMYLCANSSLFSLGDTQYFGPGTRLTVL.

This chain links TRBV20-1 with TRBJ2-2; 8 bases are shared with TRBD2. The V and J ends lost 2 bases and 3 bases, in that order; junction bases with no gene match: 2. Germline V CDR1 and CDR2: DFQATT, SNEGSKA (reference sequence). The CDR3 runs 14 residues. CDR3 coding DNA: TGCAGTGCTAGACCAGCGGGAGACACCGGGGAGCTGTTTTTT. It yields the protein CSARPAGDTGELFF.

This clonotype showed up just a few times. The junction differs from germline at one of its ends, possibly a read error. The CDR3 sequence: CVSSKTWLETQYF. The CDR3 DNA is TGTGTCAGCAGCAAGACATGGTTAGAGACCCAGTACTTC. The chain carries TRBV11-2 and TRBJ2-5; D remains ambiguous. This CDR3 spans 13 amino acids. Germline loops: CDR1 SGHAT, CDR2 FQNNGV.

As concerns this clonotype: The junction shows a germline mismatch at one end, possibly a read error. The rearrangement uses TRBV6-5 and TRBJ2-5, with 11 positions matching TRBD2. CDR1 is MNHEY and CDR2 is SVGAGI in the germline V gene. The CDR3 contains 19 residues. CDR3 protein: CASRRKIELAGDSQETQYF. CDR3 bases: TGTGCCAGCAGACGGAAGATTGAACTAGCGGGAGACTCCCAAGAGACCCAGTACTTT.

This rearrangement joins TRBV5-1 to TRBJ1-1; D is perhaps TRBD1 (5 bases). The germline CDR1 and CDR2 sequences are SGHRS and YFSETQ. This CDR3 contains 16 residues. V was trimmed by 0 bases and J by 6 bases, leaving 18 bases between them. DNA of the CDR3: TGCGCCAGCAGCTTGGTGAGGCATGGGGCAGGAGCTGAAGCTTTCTTT. This gives the protein CASSLVRHGAGAEAFF. The full variable domain, with the rest looked up from reference TRBV5-1 and TRBJ1-1, is KAGVTQTPRYLIKTRGQQVTLSCSPISGHRSVSWYQQTPGQGLQFLFEYFSETQRNKGNFPGRFSGRQFSNSRSEMNVSTLELGDSALYLCASSLVRHGAGAEAFFGQGTRLTVV.

As regards this clonotype: This CDR3 fails to terminate in the conserved phenylalanine or tryptophan, so it likely reflects a read error. V gene TRBV6-1 combines with J gene TRBJ1-1; no definite D call. CDR3 size: 12 residues. Germline V gives CDR1 MNHNS, CDR2 SASEGT. The CDR3 bases are TGTGCAACACAGAAGATGAACGCTGAAGCTTTCATC. Translation gives CATQKMNAEAFI.